This T cell receptor (beta chain) stems from a study of CD8+CD57+ T cells in acquired aplastic anemia. Germline loops: CDR1 KGHDR, CDR2 SFDVKD. Trimming removed 5 bases from V and 2 bases from J, with 15 bases in between. The CDR3 runs to 16 residues. Previously, flow cytometry had revealed CD8+CD57+ cell expansion in the patients chosen for sequencing. Every patient had severe acquired aplastic anemia. Genomic DNA acted as the template from which TCR beta VDJ combination and CDR3 sequence profiling were carried out. TCRdb recomputed calls from the reads with MiXCR, one row per CDR3 protein. The sample has around 50,000 distinct CDR3 sequences; around 60% are singletons.

This clonotype was obtained from a human donor with aplastic anemia. The chain has TRBV24-1 and TRBJ1-5; D is possibly TRBD1 (6 bases). The sequencing input was sorted CD4+, CD8+, or CD8+CD57+ T cells (not recorded which) from PBMCs. The CDR3 DNA reads as TGTGCCACCAGTGCTACAGGGTTAACGGGCAATCAGCCCCAGCATTTT. Protein product: CATSATGLTGNQPQHF.